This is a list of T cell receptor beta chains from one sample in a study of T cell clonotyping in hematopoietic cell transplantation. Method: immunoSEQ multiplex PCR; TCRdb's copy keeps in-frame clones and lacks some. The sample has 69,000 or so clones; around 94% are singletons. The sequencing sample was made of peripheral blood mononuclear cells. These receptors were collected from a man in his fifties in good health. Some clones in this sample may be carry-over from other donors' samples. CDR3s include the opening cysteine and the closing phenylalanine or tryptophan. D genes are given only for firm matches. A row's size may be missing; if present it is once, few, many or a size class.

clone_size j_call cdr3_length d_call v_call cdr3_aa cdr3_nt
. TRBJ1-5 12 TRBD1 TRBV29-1 CSVAQGNQPQHF TGCAGCGTCGCACAGGGGAATCAGCCCCAGCATTTT
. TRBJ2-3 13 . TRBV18 CASSPPSTDTQYF TGTGCCAGCTCACCACCTAGCACAGATACGCAGTATTTT
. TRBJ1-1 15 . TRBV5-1 CASSLMQGLNTEAFF TGCGCCAGCAGCTTGATGCAGGGCCTGAACACTGAAGCTTTCTTT
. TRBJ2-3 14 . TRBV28 CASSNQGITDTQYF TGTGCCAGCAGTAACCAGGGAATCACAGATACGCAGTATTTT
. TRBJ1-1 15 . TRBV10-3 CAISTDNTMNTEAFF TGTGCCATCAGTACGGACAATACTATGAACACTGAAGCTTTCTTT
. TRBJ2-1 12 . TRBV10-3 CAISESFNEQFF TGTGCCATCAGTGAGTCGTTTAATGAGCAGTTCTTC
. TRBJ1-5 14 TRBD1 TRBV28 CASSGGQGDQPQHF TGTGCCAGCAGTGGGGGACAGGGAGATCAGCCCCAGCATTTT
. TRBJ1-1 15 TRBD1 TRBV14 CASSQRTGMNTEAFF TGTGCCAGCAGCCAACGGACAGGGATGAACACTGAAGCTTTCTTT
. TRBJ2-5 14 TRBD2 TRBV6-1 CASRGGGAGETQYF TGTGCCAGCCGCGGCGGGGGGGCCGGGGAGACACAGTACTTC
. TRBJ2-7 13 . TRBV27 CASSVNRVYEQYF TGTGCCAGCAGTGTAAACAGGGTCTACGAGCAGTACTTC
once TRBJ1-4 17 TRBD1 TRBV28 CASTRTGRIATNEKLFF TGTGCCAGCACCAGGACAGGGAGGATTGCAACTAATGAAAAACTGTTTTTT
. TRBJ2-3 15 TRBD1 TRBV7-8 CASSLVGQGPDTQYF TGTGCCAGCAGCTTAGTGGGACAGGGGCCAGATACGCAGTATTTT
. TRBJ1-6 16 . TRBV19 CASSIESRDYNSPLHF TGTGCCAGTAGTATAGAGTCCAGGGACTATAATTCACCCCTCCACTTT
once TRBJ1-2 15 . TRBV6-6 CASSFVGNSNYGYTF TGTGCCAGCAGTTTTGTCGGCAATTCTAACTATGGCTACACCTTC
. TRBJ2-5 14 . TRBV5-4 CASTIRGEQETQYF TGTGCCAGCACCATTAGGGGGGAACAAGAGACCCAGTACTTC
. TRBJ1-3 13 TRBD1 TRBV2 CASRGTVGNTIYF TGTGCCAGCAGGGGGACAGTAGGAAACACCATATATTTT
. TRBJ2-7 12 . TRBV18 CASSEGPYEQYF TGTGCCAGCTCGGAGGGACCCTACGAGCAGTACTTC
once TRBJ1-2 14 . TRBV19 CASSSRLLNYGYTF TGTGCCAGTAGTTCTAGACTTCTTAACTATGGCTACACCTTC
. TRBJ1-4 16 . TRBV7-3 CASSLRVPASREKLFF TGTGCCAGCAGCTTACGGGTCCCCGCTTCCCGTGAAAAACTGTTTTTT
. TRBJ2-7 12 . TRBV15 CATSGHSYEQYF TGTGCCACCAGCGGGCACAGCTACGAGCAGTACTTC